This T cell receptor beta chain was identified during a study of blood T cell repertoires in COVID-19. The CDR3 loop spans 13 amino acids. Germline CDR1 and CDR2: SNHLY and FYNNEI. Between the trimmed V and J ends, which lost 7 bases and 7 bases, there was a span of 17 bases. Sequencing used immunoSEQ multiplex PCR; TCRdb keeps in-frame clones, though not all of them. The repertoire holds about 370,000 clones, with 70% to 90% as singletons. The TCR was taken from a woman aged 30 to 39 with COVID-19, enrolled during active disease. V and J are TRBV2 and TRBJ2-7, with D perhaps TRBD2 (5 bases). The sequenced sample was peripheral blood. In DNA, the CDR3 is TGTGCCAGCATACTAGGTAGATCGGGGGAGCAGTACTTC. Residues: CASILGRSGEQYF.